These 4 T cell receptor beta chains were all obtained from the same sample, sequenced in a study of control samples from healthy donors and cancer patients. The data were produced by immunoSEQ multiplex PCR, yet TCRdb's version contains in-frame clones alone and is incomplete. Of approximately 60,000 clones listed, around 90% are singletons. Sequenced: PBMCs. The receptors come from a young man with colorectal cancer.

DNA of the CDR3: TGTGCCAGCAGCTTAGGCTGGGAGCAGGGTTCACCCCTCCACTTT. Translating it yields CASSLGWEQGSPLHF. The chain employs TRBV7-6 and TRBJ1-6; TRBD1 might be the D (5 bases). V shed 1 base and J shed 9 bases, with 13 bases lying between them. CDR3 length: 15 amino acids. CDR1 and CDR2 (germline): SGHVS, FNYEAQ.

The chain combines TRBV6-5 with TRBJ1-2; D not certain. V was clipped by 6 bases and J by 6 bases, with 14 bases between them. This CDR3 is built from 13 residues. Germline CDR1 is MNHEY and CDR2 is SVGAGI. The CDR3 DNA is TGTGCCAGCAGGGGTGGACTGACTCATGGCTACACCTTC. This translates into CASRGGLTHGYTF.

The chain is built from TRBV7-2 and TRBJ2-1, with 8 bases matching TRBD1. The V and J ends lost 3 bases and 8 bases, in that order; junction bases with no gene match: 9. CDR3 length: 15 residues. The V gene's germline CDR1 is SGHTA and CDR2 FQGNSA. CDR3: CASSFSGTGQHEQFF. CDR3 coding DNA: TGTGCCAGCAGCTTCTCCGGGACAGGTCAGCATGAGCAGTTCTTC.

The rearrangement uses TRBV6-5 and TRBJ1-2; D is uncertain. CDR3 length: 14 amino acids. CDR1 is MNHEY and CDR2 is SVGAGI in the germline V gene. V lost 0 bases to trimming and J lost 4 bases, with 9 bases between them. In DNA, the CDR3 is TGTGCCAGCAGTTACTCGAGGCAGGCCTATGGCTACACCTTC. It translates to CASSYSRQAYGYTF.